The following is a T cell receptor (beta chain) sequence with its context. The antigen remains undetermined. Generated by immunoSEQ multiplex PCR, the TCRdb table keeps only in-frame clones and is missing some. The sample has some 180,000 clones, approximately 92% seen once. This sample stems from a study of T cell responses to AZD1222 COVID-19 vaccine. Findings and limits, study-wide: Targets within unmutated variant regions were reportedly found for nearly half of spike-specific TCRs. The repertoires were collected only after the peak T cell response. The donor cohort was predominantly white British with a female majority, and clonal diversity may have been underestimated. It was only a handful of AZD1222 recipients who were seropositive at baseline.

The sample consisted of peripheral blood, taken 28 days after the second dose of the MenACWY control vaccine. The receptor's source is an adult who received the MenACWY meningococcal vaccine as a control.

The CDR3 is CASSLLLAGAEQFF. In DNA, the CDR3 is TGTGCCAGCAGTTTATTGCTAGCGGGAGCTGAGCAGTTCTTC. The V gene is TRBV28, the J gene TRBJ2-1; 10 nucleotides align to TRBD2. CDR1 is MDHEN and CDR2 is SYDVKM in the germline V gene. The CDR3 loop spans 14 amino acids. The ends lost 1 base at V and 9 bases at J; junction bases unmatched: 3.